Listed here are 21 T cell receptor beta chains from one sample, sequenced in a study of shared clonotypes between healthy human individuals. Naive-designated CD8 cells lacked CD45RO, were positively enriched for CCR7, and omitted terminally differentiated effector memory CD45RA+ cells. The assay was immunoSEQ multiplex PCR, and TCRdb's table has in-frame clones only and misses some. The sample has about 1,800,000 clones; approximately 94% are singletons. Sample: naive CD8+ T cells sorted from blood. These TCRs come from a man aged 18 to 30 in good health.

The gene calls are TRBV9 and TRBJ2-5, with D possibly matching TRBD2 (5 bases). CDR1 is SGDLS and CDR2 is YYNGEE in the germline V gene. Trimming stripped 0 bases from V and 5 bases from J, with 14 bases between. The CDR3 totals 15 residues. CDR3: CASSVVGLTGETQYF. The CDR3 nucleotides read TGTGCCAGCAGCGTAGTCGGGCTCACGGGGGAGACCCAGTACTTC. Together with reference TRBV9 and TRBJ2-5, the CDR3 gives the full variable domain: DSGVTQTPKHLITATGQRVTLRCSPRSGDLSVYWYQQSLDQGLQFLIQYYNGEERAKGNILERFSAQQFPDLHSELNLSSLELGDSALYFCASSVVGLTGETQYFGPGTRLLVL.

The chain couples TRBV10-3 to TRBJ2-5; a possible D gene is TRBD1 (7 bases). This CDR3 region has 16 residues. Germline CDR1 is ENHRY and CDR2 is SYGVKD. Trimming removed 4 bases at V and 1 base at J, with 16 bases between. Here the CDR3 DNA reads TGTGCCATCAGTGGACTGCGGGACAGCCTCCAAGAGACCCAGTACTTC. Encoded protein: CAISGLRDSLQETQYF.

This chain uses TRBV9 with TRBJ2-1, with D tentatively TRBD2 (7 bases). This CDR3 contains 11 residues. V lost 7 bases, J lost 15 bases, and 17 bases lay in between. Germline lookup yields CDR1 SGDLS and CDR2 YYNGEE. The CDR3 nucleotides read TGTGCCAGCGGCTTAGGGGGGGACCTGTTCTTC. It yields the protein CASGLGGDLFF. Full variable domain (remainder filled in from reference TRBV9 and TRBJ2-1): DSGVTQTPKHLITATGQRVTLRCSPRSGDLSVYWYQQSLDQGLQFLIQYYNGEERAKGNILERFSAQQFPDLHSELNLSSLELGDSALYFCASGLGGDLFFGPGTRLTVL.

The CDR3: CASSLFSGSGYTF. For the CDR3, the DNA is TGTGCCAGCAGTTTATTCTCAGGGAGTGGCTACACCTTC. The chain has TRBV28 and TRBJ1-2; tentatively, D is TRBD1 (5 bases). The germline V gene has CDR1 MDHEN and CDR2 SYDVKM. The CDR3 contains 13 residues. Trimming took 1 base from V and 7 from J, leaving 10 bases between them.

This chain connects TRBV21-1 to TRBJ2-7; the table's D call, TRBD1, was not checked against the DNA. TRBV21-1 is a listed pseudogene. The CDR3 consists of 14 residues. The CDR3 region is CASPTAQEYYEQYF. The CDR3 DNA follows: TGTGCCAGCCCCACCGCGCAGGAATACTACGAGCAGTACTTC.

The chain links TRBV7-9 to TRBJ2-5; no definite D call. V lost 5 bases to trimming and J lost 0 bases, with 13 bases between them. CDR3 size: 15 residues. CDR1 is SEHNR and CDR2 is FQNEAQ in the germline V gene (reference sequence). CDR3 nucleotide sequence: TGTGCCAGCAGCCGAAGGTATGGGGACCAAGAGACCCAGTACTTC. The encoded protein is CASSRRYGDQETQYF.

About this clone: Compared with germline, one end of the junction differs, possibly owing to a read error. This chain connects TRBV5-6 to TRBJ2-7; D is undetermined. Per the germline V gene, CDR1 is SGHDT and CDR2 is YYEEEE. The CDR3 runs 11 residues. The CDR3 bases are TGTGCCAGCAGCACCCGGACCGAGGAGTACTTC. Its translation is CASSTRTEEYF.

The V gene is TRBV7-9, the J gene TRBJ1-6; possible D gene TRBD1, 5 bases. Germline-derived CDR1 and CDR2 are SEHNR and FQNEAQ (reference sequence). CDR3 size: 15 residues. With 3 bases removed from V and 7 bases from J, the gap between germline ends came to 13 bases. The CDR3 loop is CASSFFTGANSPLHF. The CDR3 DNA follows: TGTGCCAGCAGCTTCTTCACAGGAGCAAATTCACCCCTCCACTTT.

A single count supports this clone. The chain is built from TRBV27 and TRBJ2-7; TRBD1 matches 7 bases. This CDR3 is built from 16 residues. V gave up 4 bases and J gave up 2 bases; unmatched junction bases: 11. Germline V lookup: CDR1 MNHEY, CDR2 SMNVEV (reference sequence). CDR3 amino acids: CASSSSAGTATYEQYF. Written as DNA, the CDR3 is TGTGCCAGCAGTTCCTCCGCCGGGACAGCGACCTACGAGCAGTACTTC.

This clone was detected once. V usage is TRBV25-1 and J usage is TRBJ2-3; 9 bases agree with TRBD1. Germline loops: CDR1 MGHDK, CDR2 SYGVNS. Unmatched junction bases numbered 7, after V lost 4 bases and J lost 2 bases. The CDR3 covers 16 residues. CDR3 DNA: TGTGCCAGCAGTGGCCGGGACAGGGTCGACACAGATACGCAGTATTTT. Translation: CASSGRDRVDTDTQYF.

Concerning this clone: Other DNA sequences within the sample encode an identical CDR3. The chain couples TRBV9 to TRBJ2-2; no clear D. Trimming left V 0 bases short and J 1 base short, with 7 bases between. The CDR3 loop spans 15 amino acids. Germline V CDR1 and CDR2: SGDLS, YYNGEE. In nucleotides, the CDR3 is TGTGCCAGCAGCGTAGCAGATGGGAACACCGGGGAGCTGTTTTTT. Protein sequence: CASSVADGNTGELFF. Full variable domain (remainder filled in from reference TRBV9 and TRBJ2-2): DSGVTQTPKHLITATGQRVTLRCSPRSGDLSVYWYQQSLDQGLQFLIQYYNGEERAKGNILERFSAQQFPDLHSELNLSSLELGDSALYFCASSVADGNTGELFFGEGSRLTVL.

The chain employs TRBV7-2 and TRBJ2-2, with TRBD2 identical over 8 bases. CDR1 is SGHTA, CDR2 FQGNSA, per germline. The ends lost 1 base at V and 7 bases at J; junction bases unmatched: 14. The CDR3 runs 18 residues. CDR3 coding DNA: TGTGCCAGCAGCTTAGGGTCTAGCGGGCCGCTTTGGGGCGGGGAGCTGTTTTTT. This translates into CASSLGSSGPLWGGELFF.

In DNA form, the CDR3 reads TGCGCCAGCAGCCATGACAGGACAGTTACCTCCTATGGCTACACCTTC. This codes for CASSHDRTVTSYGYTF. The V call is TRBV4-1, the J call TRBJ1-2; D perhaps matches TRBD1 (6 bases). Germline V gene sequence: CDR1 MGHRA, CDR2 YSYEKL. The CDR3 totals 16 residues. V lost 3 bases to trimming and J lost 4 bases, with 18 bases between them.

CDR3 nucleotide sequence: TGTGCCAGCAGACTCGACAGCTTACAAGAGACCCAGTACTTC. Amino acids: CASRLDSLQETQYF. This sequence joins TRBV11-2 and TRBJ2-5, with D perhaps TRBD1 (5 bases). Deletions cut 6 bases from V and 2 bases from J, with 13 bases between. The CDR3 is 14 amino acids. Germline lookup yields CDR1 SGHAT and CDR2 FQNNGV.

The V call is TRBV4-3, the J call TRBJ1-2; D may be TRBD1 (6 bases). This CDR3 has 14 residues. Trimming shortened V by 4 bases and J by 4 bases, and 13 bases separated the two germline ends. Germline V gene data show CDR1 as LGHNA and CDR2 as YSLEER. The CDR3 DNA is TGCGCCAGCAGCCCACAGGGAGAAGGCTATGGCTACACCTTC. Translating it yields CASSPQGEGYGYTF.

This clone was observed a single time. The sample contains more than one DNA sequence encoding this CDR3. The rearrangement uses TRBV2 and TRBJ2-7; no clear D. This CDR3 region has 11 residues. The germline V gene encodes CDR1 SNHLY and CDR2 FYNNEI. V was cut by 2 bases and J by 4 bases, with 3 bases left in between. The DNA of the CDR3 is TGTGCCAGCAGTGAATTATACGAGCAGTACTTC. This codes for CASSELYEQYF.

The chain couples TRBV19 to TRBJ2-7, with TRBD2 identical over 13 bases. Germline values: CDR1 LNHDA, CDR2 SQIVND (reference sequence). With V trimmed by 5 bases and J by 4 bases, 5 bases remained unmatched. There are 15 residues in the CDR3. DNA for the CDR3: TGTGCCAGTAGTGTCAAGGGACTAGCGGGGTACGAGCAGTACTTC. Protein product: CASSVKGLAGYEQYF.

This chain uses TRBV11-2 with TRBJ2-3; 7 bases map to TRBD1. The CDR3 has 16 amino acids. Unmatched junction bases numbered 10, after V lost 3 bases and J lost 4 bases. Looked up from germline, CDR1 is SGHAT and CDR2 is FQNNGV. CDR3 nucleotide sequence: TGTGCCAGCAGCTTCAACCCGGGACAGTTCGCAGATACGCAGTATTTT. Its protein is CASSFNPGQFADTQYF.

J is TRBJ2-1 and V is TRBV9, with TRBD2 matching 10 bases. The length of the CDR3 is 17 residues. CDR1 is SGDLS, CDR2 YYNGEE, per germline. The J segment lost 6 bases and the V segment lost 3 bases, leaving 12 bases of the junction unmatched. CDR3 in amino acids: CASSAHPLAGVVNEQFF. CDR3 DNA: TGTGCCAGCAGCGCTCACCCGCTAGCGGGAGTAGTCAATGAGCAGTTCTTC.

The genes are TRBV7-9 and TRBJ2-3; 13 positions agree with TRBD2. The CDR3 runs 17 residues. The germline gives CDR1 SEHNR, CDR2 FQNEAQ (reference sequence). Trimming took 6 bases from V and 9 from J; bases not matched to a gene: 15. The CDR3 nucleotides are TGTGCCAGCAGTCCACCCCGACTAGCGGGAGGAACAGGCACGCAGTATTTT. Translating gives CASSPPRLAGGTGTQYF. Complete variable domain (other parts from reference TRBV7-9 and TRBJ2-3): DTGVSQNPRHKITKRGQNVTFRCDPISEHNRLYWYRQTLGQGPEFLTYFQNEAQLEKSRLLSDRFSAERPKGSFSTLEIQRTEQGDSAMYLCASSPPRLAGGTGTQYFGPGTRLTVL.

V is TRBV7-8 and J is TRBJ1-1; D ambiguous. V lost 1 base and J lost 3, with 3 bases in between. Germline-derived CDR1 and CDR2 are SGHVS and FQNEAQ. There are 12 residues in the CDR3. The DNA of the CDR3 is TGTGCCAGCAGCTTAGAGTACACTGAAGCTTTCTTT. Translation gives CASSLEYTEAFF.